This T cell receptor beta chain came from a study of blood T cell repertoires in COVID-19 (dated by TCRdb to about 2020). In terms of the full investigation: The collaborator samples originated in the United States, Italy and Spain and spanned the acute and convalescent phases of COVID-19. Sample metadata almost always included a de-identified subject ID, COVID-19 status, age in years and sex. Where available, HLA class I and class II types were taken from metadata supplied by the sample provider and were not determined by assay-based typing. Deeply sampled blood TCRbeta repertoires from subjects exposed to, actively infected with, or recovered from COVID-19 were included in the dataset. The samples were drawn from the first 160 participants of the ongoing ImmuneRACE study and from roughly 1,300 subjects provided by 6 global collaborators. The material from the prospective study consisted of cDNA or gDNA derived from T cells, B-cell-depleted T cells, or PBMCs. The repertoires were released in a freely available public database meant as a resource for research on the immune response to SARS-CoV-2.

Whole blood was collected in K2EDTA tubes by collaborating institutions according to the institutions' own protocols. For TCRbeta analysis, collaborators shipped samples as frozen whole blood, isolated PBMCs, or DNA extracted from either of those sample types. As encoded in the germline V gene, CDR1 is SGHDT while CDR2 is YYEEEE. At the junction V is shortened by 4 bases and J by 6 bases, with 10 bases in between. CDR3 length: 13 amino acids, cysteine to phenylalanine. Only the CDR3 DNA stays, 39 bases, in frame from base 1. The immunoSEQ Assay, a bias-controlled multiplex PCR, was used to amplify TCRbeta CDR3 regions from genomic DNA. Under the source paper's analysis protocol: Within the assay, amplification of reference gene primers was used to estimate how many nucleated cells each sample contained. To quantify the absolute abundance of each unique TCRbeta CDR3 rearrangement, sequence reads were collapsed and filtered. Productive Simpson clonality was computed per sample as the square root of Simpson's diversity index over productive rearrangements. TCRdb holds this immuneACCESS table with in-frame rearrangements only. Some clones are missing; in checked studies, unresolved V genes explain under half, and the rest has no known cause. Clonal size and the V and J genes are those of that table, whereas D and trimming came from the DNA. This sample gives approximately 61,000 clones in total; around 81% of them show up just once. 5% to 6.5% of the sample is held by the ten biggest clonotypes.

The research as a whole found: How much clinical and demographic metadata was included differed by source and by participant, and the metadata was provided uncurated.

With respect to this clone: The specificity of this receptor is unknown. The input lacks base qualities; no much larger clone sits a single base away.

The sample consisted of peripheral blood. The chain employs TRBV5-6 and TRBJ2-2, with TRBD2 as a weak D call on 7 bases. The sequence came from a man in his sixties or seventies with acute or convalescent COVID-19. The sequence in DNA is TGTGCCAGCAGCGAGGGGGGGGCCGGGGAGCTGTTTTTT. Its protein reads: CASSEGGAGELFF.